This T cell receptor beta chain was captured in a study of diagnostic markers for celiac disease. The germline V gene encodes CDR1 SNHLY and CDR2 FYNNEI. The CDR3 extends over 15 amino acids. Using the reads, TCRdb records one entry per CDR3 protein without DNA. This listing includes approximately 400 distinct CDR3 sequences. This chain uses TRBV2 with TRBJ2-6. The sequence was obtained from a human donor. This table probably holds off-target reads from a library built for another chain. The sample comprised either unsorted cells or a sorted T cell fraction (not recorded which). This CDR3 reads CASSVLGSGANVLTF.